This T cell receptor (beta chain) was recovered during a study of cytotoxic CD8 clonotypes in ibrutinib-treated CLL. Study-wide results and caveats: On treatment, the uncommon public clonotypes contracted or remained stable. Baseline values of clonality outstripped age-matched healthy donors and followed circulating CD8+ T-cell counts.

V lost 5 bases, J lost 0 bases, and 6 bases stayed unmatched. Germline values: CDR1 LNHDA, CDR2 SQIVND (reference sequence). CDR3 length equals 15 residues. Points on this clone: Its cognate antigen is unknown.

The intended depth for sequencing was 1 in 200,000 to 1 in 1 million T cells. Data came from immunoSEQ multiplex PCR; TCRdb stores just in-frame clones and leaves some out. The data hold more than 200,000 clones, with under 80% observed a single time. The sequencing here drew on PBMCs, taken after 24 months of ibrutinib treatment. This sequence originates from a human donor with chronic lymphocytic leukemia. The chain combines TRBV19 with TRBJ1-2; 7 bases agree with TRBD1. In nucleotides, the CDR3 is TGTGCCAGTAGTCAGGGGGTAGAAGCTAACTATGGCTACACCTTC. Translation gives CASSQGVEANYGYTF. The variable domain in full, with the rest retrieved from reference TRBV19 and TRBJ1-2, is DGGITQSPKYLFRKEGQNVTLSCEQNLNHDAMYWYRQDPGQGLRLIYYSQIVNDFQKGDIAEGYSVSREKKESFPLTVTSAQKNPTAFYLCASSQGVEANYGYTFGSGTRLTVV.